The text below deals with one T cell receptor (beta chain). TCRdb reprocessed the RACE reads with MiXCR, giving one entry per CDR3 protein. The sample holds about 380,000 distinct CDR3 sequences, nearly 5% seen once. This sample was included in a study of human T cells and chemical hapten exposure. CDR1 is SQVTM, CDR2 ANQGSEA, per germline. This CDR3 region has 11 residues. Unmatched junction bases numbered 4, after V lost 7 bases and J lost 8 bases. Time point in this sample: patch test 1, 2 weeks after DPC sensitization. Treatment reported: therapeutic diphenylcyclopropenone sensitization with weekly scalp DPC.

This TCR came from a woman aged 45 to 65 with alopecia areata. Some clones in this sample may be carry-over from other donors' samples. The chain is built from TRBV29-1 and TRBJ1-2; 10 positions match TRBD1. Here the sequenced sample was whole blood, taken in connection with sensitization to the hapten diphenylcyclopropenone (DPC). The CDR3 nucleotides are TGCAGCGCTGACAGGGGGCGAGGCTACACCTTC. Amino acid sequence: CSADRGRGYTF.